This entry lists 14 T cell receptor beta chains sequenced from one sample in a study of spatial heterogeneity in lung cancer. TCRdb re-analysed the 5' RACE reads in MiXCR, keeping a single row per CDR3 protein. The data hold approximately 2,300 distinct CDR3 sequences, with around 16% observed a single time. The time point denotes: sample taken at primary tumor resection. The study sequenced unsorted whole RNA from tumor, nontumor lung or frozen PBMC. Sequenced material: PBMCs, taken at surgery. The receptors shown here come from a male donor with early-stage non-small cell lung cancer.

Relative to its sample, this clonotype is medium-sized. This chain connects TRBV23-1 to TRBJ2-4; 7 bases agree with TRBD1. TRBV23-1 is treated as an ORF (open reading frame) with a function not yet certain. The V segment lost 8 bases and the J segment 9 bases; nucleotides outside the gene matches: 7. The CDR3 covers 12 residues. The CDR3 DNA follows: TGCGCCAGCCCTCAGGGGGTAGGCATTCAGTACTTC. It translates to CASPQGVGIQYF.

This clonotype rates as medium-sized. The V call is TRBV19, the J call TRBJ1-1, with unresolved D. The germline CDR1 and CDR2 sequences are LNHDA and SQIVND (reference sequence). The CDR3 is 14 residues long. Trimming removed 4 bases at V and 8 bases at J, with 17 bases between. Here the CDR3 reads CASSTPGRRLEAFF. The CDR3 coding sequence is TGTGCCAGTAGTACCCCCGGGAGGCGCCTAGAAGCTTTCTTT.

Judged by abundance, this clonotype is medium-sized (0.01 to 0.1%). This chain connects TRBV28 to TRBJ1-5; D unclear. Deletions cut 10 bases from V and 3 bases from J, with 10 bases between. The CDR3 has 12 residues. The V gene's germline CDR1 is MDHEN and CDR2 SYDVKM. The chain's CDR3 is CATEGVNQPQHF. The CDR3 DNA reads as TGTGCCACCGAGGGAGTCAATCAGCCCCAGCATTTT. Full variable domain (missing parts from reference TRBV28 and TRBJ1-5): DVKVTQSSRYLVKRTGEKVFLECVQDMDHENMFWYRQDPGLGLRLIYFSYDVKMKEKGDIPEGYSVSREKKERFSLILESASTNQTSMYLCATEGVNQPQHFGDGTRLSIL.

V is TRBV7-9 and J is TRBJ2-7; TRBD1 matches 8 bases. The CDR3 length is 15 residues. Germline-derived CDR1 and CDR2 are SEHNR and FQNEAQ (reference sequence). J was trimmed by 3 bases and V by 1 base; bases with no gene match: 5. The CDR3 sequence: CASSLGQGALYEQYF. CDR3 coding DNA: TGTGCCAGCAGCTTAGGGCAGGGGGCCCTCTACGAGCAGTACTTC.

J is TRBJ1-5 and V is TRBV20-1, with 7 bases identical to TRBD1. Trimming at V came to 5 bases and at J to 6 bases, leaving 10 bases not matched to a gene. The CDR3 is 14 amino acids. Germline loops: CDR1 DFQATT, CDR2 SNEGSKA (reference sequence). The CDR3 DNA reads as TGCAGTGCTCCCCCGGGAGGGGGCTCTCAGCCCCAGCATTTT. Translated, it gives CSAPPGGGSQPQHF.

By its share, this clonotype is medium-sized. The chain couples TRBV6-1 to TRBJ2-2; 9 positions match TRBD2. The V and J ends lost 6 bases and 5 bases, in that order; junction bases with no gene match: 7. The CDR3 consists of 15 residues. Germline-derived CDR1 and CDR2 are MNHNS and SASEGT. CDR3 DNA sequence: TGTGCCAGCAGCCCGCGGGGGGGTCGGACCGGGGAGCTGTTTTTT. This sequence encodes CASSPRGGRTGELFF.

This clonotype was detected a few times. The V and J genes are TRBV28 and TRBJ2-7; 10 bases are a match to TRBD1. J was trimmed by 7 bases and V by 6 bases; bases with no gene match: 12. CDR1 is MDHEN and CDR2 is SYDVKM in the germline V gene. The CDR3 loop spans 15 amino acids. CDR3 DNA: TGTGCCAGCAGCCCAGGGGACAGGGGTCTTCGGGAGCAGTACTTC. It specifies CASSPGDRGLREQYF.

This clonotype was picked up many times. The rearrangement links TRBV29-1 to TRBJ2-2; 8 bases match TRBD1. Losses at the gene ends were 8 bases for V and 1 base for J; bases not matched to a gene: 3. The length of the CDR3 is 13 residues. The germline V gene has CDR1 SQVTM and CDR2 ANQGSEA. The CDR3 protein is CSTDRGNTGELFF. CDR3 DNA sequence: TGCAGCACCGACAGGGGGAACACCGGGGAGCTGTTTTTT.

By sample fraction, this clonotype is medium-sized (0.01 to 0.1%). The J gene is TRBJ2-3, the V gene TRBV23-1, with D perhaps matching TRBD1 (6 bases). TRBV23-1 is sorted into the ORF group, with uncertain function. The CDR3 runs to 17 residues. With 2 bases removed from V and 1 base from J, the gap between germline ends came to 16 bases. The CDR3 loop reads CASSQNLGADGTDTQYF. In DNA, the CDR3 is TGCGCCAGCAGTCAAAATCTGGGGGCGGATGGCACAGATACGCAGTATTTT.

This clonotype was counted ten times or more. V is TRBV20-1 and J is TRBJ2-1; TRBD2 is a possible D gene (6 bases). V shed 1 base and J shed 4 bases, with 14 bases lying between them. The CDR3 is made up of 15 amino acids. Per the germline V gene, CDR1 is DFQATT and CDR2 is SNEGSKA (reference sequence). CDR3 DNA: TGCAGTGCTAGAGGCAGTGGCGGGAATTACAATGAGCAGTTCTTC. Its translation: CSARGSGGNYNEQFF.

The sample holds many counts of this clonotype. The gene calls are TRBV7-2 and TRBJ2-2, with 9 positions matching TRBD2. The length of the CDR3 is 15 residues. Germline V gives CDR1 SGHTA, CDR2 FQGNSA. The J segment lost 5 bases and the V segment lost 2 bases, leaving 3 bases of the junction unmatched. The CDR3 coding sequence is TGTGCCAGCAGCTTACTAGCGGGACAAACCGGGGAGCTGTTTTTT. This gives the protein CASSLLAGQTGELFF. The variable domain in full, with the rest retrieved from reference TRBV7-2 and TRBJ2-2, is GAGVSQSPSNKVTEKGKDVELRCDPISGHTALYWYRQSLGQGLEFLIYFQGNSAPDKSGLPSDRFSAERTGGSVSTLTIQRTQQEDSAVYLCASSLLAGQTGELFFGEGSRLTVL.

At least ten counts were recorded for this clonotype. Here the CDR3 DNA reads TGTGCCAGCAGCCCTTACCGCTACAATGAGCAGTTCTTC. Translation: CASSPYRYNEQFF. The rearrangement uses TRBV3-1 and TRBJ2-1, with D unresolved. V lost 4 bases, J lost 3 bases, and 7 bases lay in between. In germline, CDR1 is LGHDT, CDR2 YNNKEL (reference sequence). The CDR3 spans 13 residues.

This clonotype is classed as medium-sized. V and J are TRBV20-1 and TRBJ1-5; 7 nucleotides align to TRBD1. Germline CDR1 reads DFQATT; CDR2 reads SNEGSKA (reference sequence). The CDR3 sequence is 14 residues long. Trimming took 4 bases from V and 2 from J; bases not matched to a gene: 5. The CDR3 reads CSATGGRGNQPQHF. In DNA form, the CDR3 reads TGCAGTGCTACAGGGGGTAGAGGCAATCAGCCCCAGCATTTT.

Relative to its sample, this clonotype is medium-sized (0.01 to 0.1%). The chain combines TRBV23-1 with TRBJ2-7, with TRBD2 identical over 7 bases. TRBV23-1 is treated as an ORF (open reading frame) with a function not yet certain. The junction had 14 bases not matched to a gene; V was cut back by 8 bases and J by 1 base. This CDR3 spans 16 amino acids. CDR3 nucleotides: TGCGCCAGCCCCAGAGTCCGGGGGGATCCTTCCTACGAGCAGTACTTC. Translated, it gives CASPRVRGDPSYEQYF.